Listed here is a single T cell receptor (beta chain). The authors' processing: Scientists estimated how many nucleated cells there were by amplifying reference gene primers. Here immunoSEQ multiplex PCR was the method, and the copy in TCRdb shows in-frame clones only, minus some. V and J calls and clone size are copied from that table; D and trimming were computed from the DNA. Among under 200,000 clones listed, 75% to 90% were seen once. These data are taken from a study of blood T cell repertoires in COVID-19. Study background: T cells, B-cell-depleted T cells, or PBMCs supplied cDNA or gDNA.

The J segment lost 4 bases and the V segment lost 5 bases, leaving 11 bases of the junction unmatched. Germline V gives CDR1 MNHEY, CDR2 SVGEGT. The length of the CDR3 is 16 residues. Sequences were obtained from peripheral blood. This sequence originates from an elderly woman with active or convalescent COVID-19. J is TRBJ1-1 and V is TRBV6-2 or TRBV6-3; 9 bases agree with TRBD1. The DNA for the CDR3 is TGTGCCAGCAGTCCCCTCCCGGGACAGGGACCCACTGAAGCTTTCTTT. Its translation: CASSPLPGQGPTEAFF.